This T cell receptor beta chain was obtained from a study of blood T cell repertoires in COVID-19. Study-level information: COVID-19 samples collected from the United States, Italy and Spain covered acute and convalescent phases. T cells, B-cell-depleted T cells, or PBMCs supplied cDNA or gDNA.

Original analysis: Reference gene primer amplification yielded estimated nucleated cell counts. Sequencing was performed with immunoSEQ multiplex PCR; in TCRdb, only in-frame clones are kept and a portion is missing. D and trimming come from the DNA, and the V and J calls and clone size come from that table. The sample lists approximately 150,000 clones, 65% to 80% occurring once. The CDR3 runs to 13 residues. Trimming took 1 base from V and 8 from J, leaving 9 bases between them. CDR1 and CDR2 from the germline V gene are SGHTA and FQGTGA. The specimen was peripheral blood. This rearrangement joins TRBV7-3 to TRBJ2-1, with unresolved D. This sequence originates from a man in his sixties with acute or convalescent COVID-19. CDR3 amino acids: CASSLIGWDEQFF. The CDR3 bases are TGTGCCAGCAGCTTAATCGGGTGGGATGAGCAGTTCTTC. The full variable domain, its missing parts supplied by reference TRBV7-3 and TRBJ2-1, is GAGVSQTPSNKVTEKGKYVELRCDPISGHTALYWYRQSLGQGPEFLIYFQGTGAADDSGLPNDRFFAVRPEGSVSTLKIQRTERGDSAVYLCASSLIGWDEQFFGPGTRLTVL.